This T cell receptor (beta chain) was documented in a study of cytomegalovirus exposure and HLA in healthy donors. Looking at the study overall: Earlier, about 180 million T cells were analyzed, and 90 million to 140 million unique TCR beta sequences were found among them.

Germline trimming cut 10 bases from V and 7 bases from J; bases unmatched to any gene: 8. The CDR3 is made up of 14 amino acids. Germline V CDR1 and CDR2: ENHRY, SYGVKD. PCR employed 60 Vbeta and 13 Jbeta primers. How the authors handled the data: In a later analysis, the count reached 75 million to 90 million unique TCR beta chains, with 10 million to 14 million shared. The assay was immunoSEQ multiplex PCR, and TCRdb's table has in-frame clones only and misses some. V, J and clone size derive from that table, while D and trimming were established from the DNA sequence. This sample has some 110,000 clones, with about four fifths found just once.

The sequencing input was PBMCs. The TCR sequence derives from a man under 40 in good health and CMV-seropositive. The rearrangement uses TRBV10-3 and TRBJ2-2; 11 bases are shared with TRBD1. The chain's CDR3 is CATSGQGVGGELFF. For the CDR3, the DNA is TGTGCCACCTCGGGACAGGGGGTTGGCGGGGAGCTGTTTTTT.